This is a list of T cell receptor beta chains from one sample in a study of neurological immune-mediated disorders. From the 5' RACE reads, TCRdb called clonotypes with MiXCR, one entry per CDR3 protein. The table lists 85,000 to 110,000 distinct CDR3 sequences, 10% to 12% of them singletons, with around 3.3% in the top ten. The sample consisted of PBMCs. The receptors here all came from a female donor with HTLV-1-associated myelopathy (HAM/TSP). CDR3s include the opening cysteine and the closing phenylalanine or tryptophan. The D gene is left open where the match is weak. Clone size is not always given. Where it is, it says once, few, many or a class for expanded clones.

clone size: many
D gene: -
J gene: TRBJ2-3
V gene: TRBV4-1
CDR3 DNA: TGCGCCAGCAGCCAAGAGGGACTGATCACAGATACGCAGTATTTT
CDR3 protein: CASSQEGLITDTQYF

clone size: many
D gene: -
J gene: TRBJ2-3
V gene: TRBV12-3/TRBV12-4
CDR3 DNA: TGTGCCAGCAGCTCGGGGGGCCTGACAGATACGCAGTATTTT
CDR3 protein: CASSSGGLTDTQYF

clone size: many
D gene: -
J gene: TRBJ2-1
V gene: TRBV2
CDR3 DNA: TGTGCCAGCAGTGAATCCGGGGGCCGGCTCGTGCGAAATGAGCAGTTCTTC
CDR3 protein: CASSESGGRLVRNEQFF

clone size: many
D gene: -
J gene: TRBJ2-3
V gene: TRBV28
CDR3 DNA: TGTGCCAGCAGTTTAGGAGGCGCTGGTCCGCCGGTGTATTTT
CDR3 protein: CASSLGGAGPPVYF

clone size: many
D gene: -
J gene: TRBJ2-7
V gene: TRBV20-1
CDR3 DNA: TGCAGTGCTAGAGACACGGACTACGAGCAGTACTTC
CDR3 protein: CSARDTDYEQYF

clone size: many
D gene: -
J gene: TRBJ2-6
V gene: TRBV12-3/TRBV12-4
CDR3 DNA: TGTGCCAGCAGCACAGGGTATGGGGCCAACGTCCTGACTTTC
CDR3 protein: CASSTGYGANVLTF

clone size: few
D gene: TRBD1
J gene: TRBJ1-5
V gene: TRBV5-1
CDR3 DNA: TGCGCCAGCAGCCCGACAGGGGAGGCTCAGCCCCAGCATTTT
CDR3 protein: CASSPTGEAQPQHF

clone size: many
D gene: -
J gene: TRBJ2-3
V gene: TRBV29-1
CDR3 DNA: TGCAGCGCCGTACAGGGCACAGATACGCAGTATTTT
CDR3 protein: CSAVQGTDTQYF

clone size: many
D gene: -
J gene: TRBJ2-5
V gene: TRBV6-1
CDR3 DNA: TGTGCCAGCAGTGAAGCCCTGTTTCGGAGCCGCCCAACCCAAGAGACCCAGTACTTC
CDR3 protein: CASSEALFRSRPTQETQYF

clone size: -
D gene: -
J gene: TRBJ2-7
V gene: TRBV7-2
CDR3 DNA: TGTGCCAGCAGTCCATTTGTTAACTCCTACGAGCAGTACTTC
CDR3 protein: CASSPFVNSYEQYF

clone size: once
D gene: TRBD2
J gene: TRBJ2-5
V gene: TRBV5-6
CDR3 DNA: TGTGCCAGCAGCCGGCGGGGGGGAGTCGAGACCCAGTACTTC
CDR3 protein: CASSRRGGVETQYF

clone size: many
D gene: TRBD2
J gene: TRBJ2-5
V gene: TRBV5-8
CDR3 DNA: TGTGCCAGCAGCTTGGCGATACTAGCGGGGCAAGAGACCCAGTACTTC
CDR3 protein: CASSLAILAGQETQYF

clone size: many
D gene: TRBD1
J gene: TRBJ2-3
V gene: TRBV28
CDR3 DNA: TGTGCCAGCAGTTCACAGGGGTCTTCGACAGATACGCAGTATTTT
CDR3 protein: CASSSQGSSTDTQYF

clone size: many
D gene: -
J gene: TRBJ2-1
V gene: TRBV5-1
CDR3 DNA: TGCGCCAGCAGCCCGCCGAACAATGAGCAGTTCTTC
CDR3 protein: CASSPPNNEQFF

clone size: many
D gene: -
J gene: TRBJ2-7
V gene: TRBV7-8
CDR3 DNA: TGTGCCAGCAGCCCTTCTAGAGGGACCTACGAGCAGTACTTC
CDR3 protein: CASSPSRGTYEQYF

clone size: many
D gene: -
J gene: TRBJ1-2
V gene: TRBV20-1
CDR3 DNA: TGCAGTGCTACCAGCCCGAATGGCTACACCTTC
CDR3 protein: CSATSPNGYTF

clone size: many
D gene: -
J gene: TRBJ2-5
V gene: TRBV2
CDR3 DNA: TGTGCCAGCAGTGAACCCGGGATTGAGACCCAGTACTTC
CDR3 protein: CASSEPGIETQYF

clone size: many
D gene: TRBD1
J gene: TRBJ2-1
V gene: TRBV29-1
CDR3 DNA: TGCAGCGTTGAAAGGGGGCTAGGGGGCAATGAGCAGTTCTTC
CDR3 protein: CSVERGLGGNEQFF

clone size: many
D gene: -
J gene: TRBJ2-3
V gene: TRBV6-1
CDR3 DNA: TGTGCCAGCAGTAACCCACTCCCAGATACGCAGTATTTT
CDR3 protein: CASSNPLPDTQYF

clone size: many
D gene: -
J gene: TRBJ1-1
V gene: TRBV5-1
CDR3 DNA: TGCGCCAGCAGCTTGGGGTATTATTTGGAAGCTTTCTTT
CDR3 protein: CASSLGYYLEAFF

clone size: -
D gene: -
J gene: TRBJ2-1
V gene: TRBV10-1
CDR3 DNA: TGCGCCAGCAGTGAGAGGGGGGCCGAGCAGTTCTTC
CDR3 protein: CASSERGAEQFF

clone size: many
D gene: -
J gene: TRBJ1-6
V gene: TRBV6-1
CDR3 DNA: TGTGCCAGCAGTGCAGGGGACTATAATTCACCCCTCCACTTT
CDR3 protein: CASSAGDYNSPLHF